The sample holds many counts of the clone carrying this T cell receptor (beta chain). This CDR3 contains 15 residues. The V end was cut by 0 bases, the J end by 5 bases, with 13 bases between. Germline CDR1 and CDR2: KGHSH and LQKENI. These data belong to a study of T cells in Graves' hyperthyroidism and ophthalmopathy. Authors of the study amplified TCR beta CDR3 regions from RNA transcripts. HTBI primers were employed in a first-round RT-PCR of the TCR CDR3. TCRdb analysed the multiplex PCR reads with MiXCR anew, one entry per CDR3 protein. The table has 500,000 to 650,000 distinct CDR3 sequences, 20% seen once; the top ten hold roughly 50%.

Sequenced input: blood. The chain combines TRBV18 with TRBJ2-5; the D gene is possibly TRBD2 (5 bases). The origin of this receptor is a man aged 35 to 55 with Graves' ophthalmopathy. Here the CDR3 DNA reads TGTGCCAGCTCACCACCGGGGAGCGGCAGGGAGACCCAGTACTTC. Amino acid sequence: CASSPPGSGRETQYF.